A single sample is the source of the 21 T cell receptor beta chains below, sequenced in a study of neoadjuvant nivolumab and ipilimumab in lung cancer. Sequencing used immunoSEQ multiplex PCR; TCRdb keeps in-frame clones, though not all of them. The sample carries more than 25,000 clones, 82% recorded once. The sample in question was tumor tissue, obtained after neoadjuvant nivolumab, alone or with ipilimumab, at or shortly before surgery. The receptor source for this set is an adult with non-small cell lung cancer.

The V gene is TRBV11-2, the J gene TRBJ2-7; 9 positions match TRBD1. The CDR3 is 14 amino acids. Per the germline V gene, CDR1 is SGHAT and CDR2 is FQNNGV. V lost 5 bases to trimming and J lost 4 bases; unmatched junction nucleotides: 6. The CDR3 DNA sequence: TGTGCCAGCAGCCAGACAGGGGGGGAGTACGAGCAGTACTTC. This encodes CASSQTGGEYEQYF. Together with reference TRBV11-2 and TRBJ2-7, the CDR3 gives the full variable domain: EAGVAQSPRYKIIEKRQSVAFWCNPISGHATLYWYQQILGQGPKLLIQFQNNGVVDDSQLPKDRFSAERLKGVDSTLKIQPAKLEDSAVYLCASSQTGGEYEQYFGPGTRLTVT.

This chain links TRBV7-9 with TRBJ1-1, with a possible D match to TRBD1 (5 bases). CDR3 length: 14 amino acids. The V end lost 7 bases, the J end lost 8 bases, and 20 bases lay between the germline ends. From germline, CDR1 is SEHNR and CDR2 FQNEAQ (reference sequence). The CDR3: CASISSLGDVEAFF. CDR3 nucleotide sequence: TGTGCCAGCATCAGTTCGTTAGGGGATGTCGAAGCTTTCTTT.

The chain has TRBV5-4 and TRBJ2-5; D is unclear. The ends were cut back, 1 base at V and 5 bases at J, with 9 bases in the middle. Germline CDR1 is SGHNT and CDR2 is YYREEE (reference sequence). The CDR3 contains 13 residues. The CDR3 here is CASSLLSEETQYF. The CDR3 DNA reads as TGTGCCAGCAGCTTGCTCTCTGAGGAGACCCAGTACTTC.

V usage is TRBV19 and J usage is TRBJ2-3; 7 bases map to TRBD1. Trimming cost V 8 bases and J 2 bases; bases outside gene matches: 7. The germline V gene encodes CDR1 LNHDA and CDR2 SQIVND (reference sequence). The CDR3 has 14 amino acids. The CDR3, as DNA: TGTGCCAGTCGACAGGGTCCCTACACAGATACGCAGTATTTT. Translation: CASRQGPYTDTQYF.

The chain is built from TRBV5-1 and TRBJ2-7, with 8 nucleotides matching TRBD1. The J segment lost 0 bases and the V segment lost 0 bases, leaving 2 bases of the junction unmatched. The germline V gene encodes CDR1 SGHRS and CDR2 YFSETQ. This CDR3 spans 15 amino acids. The CDR3 here is CASSLAGTGSYEQYF. The CDR3 nucleotides read TGCGCCAGCAGCTTGGCCGGGACAGGCTCCTACGAGCAGTACTTC.

The chain combines TRBV2 with TRBJ1-5; D is perhaps TRBD1 (5 bases). Trimming removed 3 bases from V and 7 bases from J, with 13 bases in between. Germline V gives CDR1 SNHLY, CDR2 FYNNEI. The CDR3 loop spans 14 amino acids. Here the CDR3 DNA reads TGTGCCAGCAGTGAGGGTGGGTGGGACCAGCCCCAGCATTTT. It is translated as CASSEGGWDQPQHF.

The chain joins TRBV10-3 to TRBJ2-2, with D possibly matching TRBD2 (6 bases). The CDR3 consists of 14 residues. Trimming took 6 bases from V and 0 from J, leaving 8 bases between them. Germline CDR1 ENHRY, CDR2 SYGVKD. Here the CDR3 reads CAIRGTPNTGELFF. CDR3 nucleotide sequence: TGTGCCATCAGAGGGACTCCGAACACCGGGGAGCTGTTTTTT.

V is TRBV7-2 and J is TRBJ1-1; D remains ambiguous. Between the trimmed V and J ends, which lost 0 bases and 10 bases, there was a span of 6 bases. Germline assignment: CDR1 SGHTA and CDR2 FQGNSA. This CDR3 has 11 amino acids. CDR3 DNA sequence: TGTGCCAGCAGCTTAGCAGGGAGAGCTTTCTTT. Its translation: CASSLAGRAFF.

The gene calls are TRBV7-9 and TRBJ1-5; tentatively, D is TRBD1 (5 bases). Germline CDR1 and CDR2: SEHNR and FQNEAQ (reference sequence). CDR3 length equals 14 residues. V shed 4 bases and J shed 3 bases, with 10 bases lying between them. The CDR3 region has the DNA TGTGCCAGCAGCTGGGACGGAGCCAATCAGCCCCAGCATTTT. The encoded protein is CASSWDGANQPQHF.

This clone was recorded once. V and J are TRBV5-4 and TRBJ2-2; possibly TRBD1 or TRBD2 for D (5 bases each). There are 11 residues in the CDR3. The germline V gene has CDR1 SGHNT and CDR2 YYREEE (reference sequence). The V end lost 3 bases, the J end lost 8 bases, and 5 bases lay between the germline ends. CDR3 nucleotides: TGTGCCAGCAGCTGGGGGGGGGAGCTGTTTTTT. This sequence encodes CASSWGGELFF.

This rearrangement joins TRBV5-1 to TRBJ1-1; no clear D gene. V lost 2 bases and J 1 base, leaving 6 bases between the germline ends. The germline CDR1 and CDR2 sequences are SGHRS and YFSETQ. The CDR3 consists of 13 residues. CDR3 sequence (DNA): TGCGCCAGCAGCTTTATGCCGAACACTGAAGCTTTCTTT. Amino acid sequence: CASSFMPNTEAFF.

The genes are TRBV30 and TRBJ1-5; 7 nucleotides agree with TRBD1. The CDR3 extends over 16 amino acids. V gave up 1 base and J gave up 1 base; unmatched junction bases: 7. Per germline, CDR1 GTSNPN and CDR2 SVGIG (reference sequence). The CDR3 DNA reads TGTGCCTGGAGTGCAAAAGGGGGCCAGAGCAATCAGCCCCAGCATTTT. Its translation: CAWSAKGGQSNQPQHF.

The rearrangement uses TRBV19 and TRBJ2-1; 10 bases align to TRBD1. The germline V gene encodes CDR1 LNHDA and CDR2 SQIVND (reference sequence). Trimming cost V 6 bases and J 6 bases; bases outside gene matches: 5. The CDR3 sequence is 14 residues long. The CDR3 DNA follows: TGTGCCAGTAGGCTGGACAGGGGGTCCAATGAGCAGTTCTTC. Its translation is CASRLDRGSNEQFF.

The chain has TRBV10-2 and TRBJ1-1; 7 bases align to TRBD1. V was pared by 8 bases and J by 3 bases, with 6 bases of the junction left unmatched. The germline gives CDR1 WSHSY, CDR2 SAAADI. This CDR3 has 13 amino acids. In DNA, the CDR3 is TGCGCCAGCTCCGAAGACAGGGACACTGAAGCTTTCTTT. It yields the protein CASSEDRDTEAFF.

V and J are TRBV2 and TRBJ2-7, with unresolved D. Trimming removed 10 bases at V and 2 bases at J, with 9 bases between. CDR1 and CDR2 (germline): SNHLY, FYNNEI. CDR3 length: 11 residues. The CDR3 nucleotides read TGTGCCACCCGGAACGCCTACGAGCAGTACTTC. It codes for CATRNAYEQYF.

V usage is TRBV18 and J usage is TRBJ1-5; no clear D gene. This CDR3 spans 14 amino acids. Germline lookup yields CDR1 KGHSH and CDR2 LQKENI. The V end lost 2 bases, the J end lost 0 bases, and 5 bases lay between the germline ends. Here the CDR3 reads CASSPEFSNQPQHF. The CDR3, as DNA: TGTGCCAGCTCACCAGAATTTAGCAATCAGCCCCAGCATTTT.

The chain carries TRBV5-1 and TRBJ2-5; 8 bases match TRBD1. This CDR3 is 15 amino acids long. Germline V lookup: CDR1 SGHRS, CDR2 YFSETQ. Trimming took 3 bases from V and 3 from J; bases not matched to a gene: 7. Here the CDR3 reads CASSSTGTGEETQYF. CDR3 in DNA: TGCGCCAGCAGCTCGACCGGGACAGGCGAAGAGACCCAGTACTTC.

The gene calls are TRBV28 and TRBJ2-7, with no clear D. The CDR3 has 11 residues. Germline V CDR1 and CDR2: MDHEN, SYDVKM. The ends were cut back, 8 bases at V and 5 bases at J, with 10 bases in the middle. The CDR3 protein is CASRRADEQYF. CDR3 sequence (DNA): TGTGCCAGCCGCCGGGCGGACGAGCAGTACTTC. Complete variable domain (other parts from reference TRBV28 and TRBJ2-7): DVKVTQSSRYLVKRTGEKVFLECVQDMDHENMFWYRQDPGLGLRLIYFSYDVKMKEKGDIPEGYSVSREKKERFSLILESASTNQTSMYLCASRRADEQYFGPGTRLTVT.

The V gene is TRBV6-5, the J gene TRBJ1-5; 9 bases agree with TRBD1. The CDR3 has 14 residues. CDR1 is MNHEY and CDR2 is SVGAGI in the germline V gene. With 6 bases clipped from V and 2 bases from J, the junction kept 2 bases outside the gene matches. The CDR3, as DNA: TGTGCCAGCAGGAGGACAGGGGGCAATCAGCCCCAGCATTTT. Its translation: CASRRTGGNQPQHF.

This clone counts as medium-sized. The gene calls are TRBV5-1 and TRBJ1-5; the D gene is possibly TRBD1 (6 bases). The CDR3 has 15 amino acids. Germline V gene lookup returns CDR1 SGHRS and CDR2 YFSETQ. Trimming removed 4 bases from V and 3 bases from J, with 14 bases in between. The chain's CDR3 is CASSPEGGDNQPQHF. CDR3 in DNA: TGCGCCAGCAGCCCGGAGGGGGGAGACAATCAGCCCCAGCATTTT.

This chain links TRBV27 with TRBJ2-1, with TRBD1 matching over 10 bases. Germline lookup yields CDR1 MNHEY and CDR2 SMNVEV (reference sequence). CDR3 length: 16 amino acids. With 4 bases clipped from V and 6 bases from J, the junction kept 9 bases outside the gene matches. The CDR3 nucleotides are TGTGCCAGCAGTTACCCGGGACAGGGGTTGTCCAATGAGCAGTTCTTC. Its protein product is CASSYPGQGLSNEQFF.